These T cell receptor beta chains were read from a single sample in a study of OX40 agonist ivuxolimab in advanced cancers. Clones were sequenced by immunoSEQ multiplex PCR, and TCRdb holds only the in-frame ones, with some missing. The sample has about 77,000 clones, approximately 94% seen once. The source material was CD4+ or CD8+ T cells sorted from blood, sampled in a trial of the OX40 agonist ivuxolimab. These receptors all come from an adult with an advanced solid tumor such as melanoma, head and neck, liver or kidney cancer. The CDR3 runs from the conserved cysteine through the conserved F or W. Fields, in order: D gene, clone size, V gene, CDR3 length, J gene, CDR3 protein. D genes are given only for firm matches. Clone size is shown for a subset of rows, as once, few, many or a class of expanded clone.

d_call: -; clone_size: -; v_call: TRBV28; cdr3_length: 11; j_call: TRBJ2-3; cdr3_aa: CASSRTDTQYF
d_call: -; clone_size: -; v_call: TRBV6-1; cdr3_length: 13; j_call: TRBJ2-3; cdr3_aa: CASSTRGADTQYF
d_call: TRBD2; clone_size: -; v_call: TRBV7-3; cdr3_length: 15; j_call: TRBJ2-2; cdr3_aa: CASSLIAGGSGELFF
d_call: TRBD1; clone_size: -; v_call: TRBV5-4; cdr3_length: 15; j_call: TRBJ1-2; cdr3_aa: CASSLGIGQDYGYTF
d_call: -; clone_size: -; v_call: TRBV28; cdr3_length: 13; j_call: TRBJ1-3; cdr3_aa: CASSSHSGNTIYF
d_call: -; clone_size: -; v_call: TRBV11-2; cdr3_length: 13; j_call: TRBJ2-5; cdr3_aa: CASSLLVLETQYF
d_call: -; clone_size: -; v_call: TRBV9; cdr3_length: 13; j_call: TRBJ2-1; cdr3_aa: CASSVGGGAEQFF
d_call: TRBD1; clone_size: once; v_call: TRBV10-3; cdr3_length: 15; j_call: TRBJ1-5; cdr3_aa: CAISASDRVYQPQHF
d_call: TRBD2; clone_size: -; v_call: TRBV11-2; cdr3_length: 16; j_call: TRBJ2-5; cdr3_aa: CASSPSGGRGGETQYF
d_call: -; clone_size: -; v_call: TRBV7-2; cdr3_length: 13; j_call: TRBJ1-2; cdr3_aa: CASSLNQGRGYTF